These 10 T cell receptor beta chains were sequenced from one sample in a study of T cell repertoires in cytomegalovirus infection. TCRdb reprocessed the reads via MiXCR and lists one record per CDR3 protein. The table records more than 250,000 distinct CDR3 sequences, roughly 13% of them present only once. The sample consisted of PBMCs. The receptors shown here come from a human donor in good health (CMV status not recorded). Some clones in this sample may be carry-over from other donors' samples.

V is TRBV2 and J is TRBJ2-1; the D gene is possibly TRBD2 (6 bases). CDR3 length: 15 residues. Germline CDR1 is SNHLY and CDR2 is FYNNEI. With 7 bases removed from V and 6 bases from J, the gap between germline ends came to 19 bases. DNA for the CDR3: TGTGCCAGCACCCTCCGGGACTCAGCTGGCAATGAGCAGTTCTTC. As protein: CASTLRDSAGNEQFF.

The chain couples TRBV6-5 to TRBJ1-2; TRBD1 might be the D (5 bases). Germline-derived CDR1 and CDR2 are MNHEY and SVGAGI. Trimming shortened V by 8 bases and J by 5 bases, and 12 bases separated the two germline ends. CDR3 size: 12 residues. DNA of the CDR3: TGTGCCAGCCGGGACGGGACGTATGGCTACACCTTC. Protein sequence: CASRDGTYGYTF.

At least ten counts were recorded for this clonotype. The chain couples TRBV25-1 to TRBJ2-3, with D possibly TRBD1 on 6 matching bases. Trimming pared 2 bases from V and 4 bases from J, leaving 13 bases between. The CDR3 has 15 amino acids. CDR1 and CDR2 from the germline V gene are MGHDK and SYGVNS. For the CDR3, the DNA is TGTGCCAGCAGTGAAGGATGGGACAATCCAGATACGCAGTATTTT. It yields the protein CASSEGWDNPDTQYF.

This clonotype was observed a handful of times. The chain recombines TRBV3-1 with TRBJ1-3; D perhaps matches TRBD1 (6 bases). V lost 2 bases to trimming and J lost 0 bases, with 8 bases between them. The length of the CDR3 is 15 residues. Germline CDR1 reads LGHDT; CDR2 reads YNNKEL (reference sequence). The CDR3 DNA reads TGTGCCAGCAGCCAACAGGGGTCCTCTGGAAACACCATATATTTT. Translated: CASSQQGSSGNTIYF.

This clonotype was observed a handful of times. The genes are TRBV29-1 and TRBJ2-1, with 10 nucleotides matching TRBD2. J lost 4 bases, V lost 4 bases, and 1 base had no gene match. The germline V gene has CDR1 SQVTM and CDR2 ANQGSEA. The CDR3 consists of 13 residues. The CDR3: CSVGLAGYNEQFF. The CDR3 coding sequence is TGCAGCGTTGGACTAGCGGGTTACAATGAGCAGTTCTTC.

This clonotype was found many times. The chain combines TRBV7-9 with TRBJ2-1; possibly TRBD1 for D (5 bases). Germline-derived CDR1 and CDR2 are SEHNR and FQNEAQ (reference sequence). CDR3 length equals 16 residues. Trimming removed 5 bases at V and 3 bases at J, with 17 bases between. CDR3 nucleotides: TGTGCCAGCAGCCCCTGGGAAGGGGCTGGCTACAATGAGCAGTTCTTC. Protein sequence: CASSPWEGAGYNEQFF.

This clonotype has ten or more counts. The chain joins TRBV7-2 to TRBJ2-3, with 8 bases identical to TRBD1. The CDR3 covers 15 residues. V was clipped by 5 bases and J by 4 bases; unmatched bases: 8. Germline-derived CDR1 and CDR2 are SGHTA and FQGNSA. The CDR3 loop is CASSQDRGKSDTQYF. CDR3 coding DNA: TGTGCCAGCAGCCAAGACAGGGGAAAATCAGATACGCAGTATTTT.

This clonotype occurred once. This sequence joins TRBV6-4 and TRBJ2-2; 7 bases align to TRBD1. Per the germline V gene, CDR1 is MRHNA and CDR2 is SNTAGT. The CDR3 length is 13 residues. The junction had 5 bases not matched to a gene; V was cut back by 6 bases and J by 7 bases. The CDR3 DNA sequence: TGTGCCAGCAGCGGGACAGAGTACGGGGAGCTGTTTTTT. Its translation: CASSGTEYGELFF.

This clonotype turned up a few times. This chain uses TRBV7-2 with TRBJ2-5, with D perhaps TRBD1 or TRBD2 (5 bases each). CDR3 length: 15 residues. The germline V gene encodes CDR1 SGHTA and CDR2 FQGNSA. V lost 5 bases, J lost 0 bases, and 13 bases lay in between. The CDR3 spells CASSPVRGYQETQYF. The CDR3 region has the DNA TGTGCCAGCAGCCCCGTTCGGGGCTACCAAGAGACCCAGTACTTC.

This sequence joins TRBV2 and TRBJ2-3, with 7 bases matching TRBD2. Germline V CDR1 and CDR2: SNHLY, FYNNEI. J gave up 2 bases and V 10 bases, and 15 bases lay outside the gene matches. This CDR3 has 16 amino acids. The CDR3 DNA sequence: TGTGCCATATCCTTAATCGAGAGCGGGGCCACAGATACGCAGTATTTT. It codes for CAISLIESGATDTQYF.